Listed below are T cell receptor beta chains from one sample, sequenced in a study of PD-1 blockade in classical Hodgkin lymphoma. Clones were read by immunoSEQ multiplex PCR, and TCRdb kept only the in-frame ones, dropping some. Counted here are about 20,000 clones, over 70% occurring once; the ten biggest clones make up roughly 6.6%. Sequencing was performed on peripheral blood mononuclear cells (PBMCs), taken before the fourth cycle of nivolumab. These receptors all stem from a human donor with classical Hodgkin lymphoma. Both conserved end residues are trimmed from each CDR3. Clone size appears in some rows only: once, few, many, or a class for an expanded clone.

v_gene,abundance,CDR3aa
TRBV28,.,ASSFGDSYEQY
TRBV7-9,.,ASSPTSPGDQPQH
TRBV5-1,few,ASSLLRKDSDSGTDTQY
TRBV5-4,once,ASSLAQQQPGVGNTIY
TRBV28,.,ASSFPANYGYT
TRBV19,.,ASMDLQETQY
TRBV6-1,.,ASSLDSPNYGYT
TRBV5-1,.,ASSATGHAYQPQH
TRBV19,.,ASSGDNVYGYT
TRBV2,.,ASSEVWGPLYEQY
TRBV2,.,ASSGWGQETQY
TRBV7-3,few,ASSPSDRGENTGELF
TRBV11-2,.,ASSLGYAIRYEQY
TRBV2,.,ASSDRVGQPQH
TRBV18,once,ASSIMSTDTQY
TRBV7-9,.,ASSSDGFNQPQH
TRBV19,.,ASTAQGTNEQF
TRBV9,.,ASSVVGARGEEQY
TRBV27,.,ASSASLGDSPYNEQF
TRBV20-1,.,SARGWREQY
TRBV18,few,ASSPPLVGGAGETQY
TRBV6-1,.,ASTGRSELKLF
TRBV7-9,.,ASIGGGRSTEAF
TRBV7-2,.,ASSSGGGYSGNTIY
TRBV5-1,few,ASSPGTGNQPQH
TRBV19,.,ASSMVDRGRYEQY
TRBV9,.,ASRGEFTNYGYT
TRBV7-2,.,ASSLQETQY
TRBV28,.,ASSFIWYPAPNYGYT
TRBV5-1,.,ASSPGGLAEETQY
TRBV9,.,ASSVGTGGNQPQH
TRBV5-1,.,ASSLASGVNTGELF
TRBV28,.,ASSPPRGPLH
TRBV7-9,.,ASSQKPQGEQY
TRBV4-1,.,ASGWRGTYNEQF
TRBV7-9,.,ASMGDGNTIY
TRBV19,few,ASSILGLASEQY
TRBV27,once,ASSLRRQSRGHGYT
TRBV19,.,ASSIELGAWYTEAF
TRBV6-5,.,ASSPSGTGGYEQY
TRBV6-5,once,ASIPSGGGYT